Listed here are 23 T cell receptor beta chains from one sample, sequenced in a study of blood T cell repertoires in COVID-19. Clones were sequenced by immunoSEQ multiplex PCR, and TCRdb holds only the in-frame ones, with some missing. The profile shows more than 80,000 clones, about four fifths of them singletons. The source material was peripheral blood. All receptors come from an older woman with acute or convalescent COVID-19.

This clone was observed a single time. The rearrangement uses TRBV6-5 and TRBJ1-5; D remains ambiguous. The CDR3 is 13 residues long. V lost 6 bases and J lost 0, with 6 bases in between. Germline V CDR1 and CDR2: MNHEY, SVGAGI. The DNA for the CDR3 is TGTGCCAGCAGGAGCTATAGCAATCAGCCCCAGCATTTT. Residues: CASRSYSNQPQHF.

This clone showed up just a few times. The V gene is TRBV7-2, the J gene TRBJ1-3, with D uncertain. Trimming removed 5 bases at V and 8 bases at J, with 13 bases between. The length of the CDR3 is 13 residues. CDR1 is SGHTA and CDR2 is FQGNSA in the germline V gene. DNA of the CDR3: TGTGCCAGCAGCCGAGGCCTCGGGGACACCATATATTTT. Translation gives CASSRGLGDTIYF.

The chain recombines TRBV5-1 with TRBJ2-3; TRBD1 might be the D (6 bases). Between the trimmed V and J ends, which lost 0 bases and 1 base, there was a span of 12 bases. The CDR3 spans 16 residues. CDR1 and CDR2 (germline): SGHRS, YFSETQ. In DNA form, the CDR3 reads TGCGCCAGCAGCTTGGGATGGTCAGGGGGCACAGATACGCAGTATTTT. It is translated as CASSLGWSGGTDTQYF.

V and J are TRBV28 and TRBJ1-4; D not certain. Between the trimmed V and J ends, which lost 6 bases and 8 bases, there was a span of 7 bases. Germline CDR1 reads MDHEN; CDR2 reads SYDVKM. This CDR3 spans 11 amino acids. The CDR3 DNA follows: TGTGCCAGCAGGGAGAAGGAAAAACTGTTTTTT. Its protein is CASREKEKLFF. Variable domain in full (rest from reference TRBV28 and TRBJ1-4): DVKVTQSSRYLVKRTGEKVFLECVQDMDHENMFWYRQDPGLGLRLIYFSYDVKMKEKGDIPEGYSVSREKKERFSLILESASTNQTSMYLCASREKEKLFFGSGTQLSVL.

This chain links TRBV7-9 with TRBJ2-3, with 8 bases lining up with TRBD1. V shed 6 bases and J 1 base; nucleotides not matched to a gene: 9. Per the germline V gene, CDR1 is SEHNR and CDR2 is FQNEAQ (reference sequence). The CDR3 contains 16 residues. Written as DNA, the CDR3 is TGTGCCAGCAGGACCGACAGGGGCGTCGGCACAGATACGCAGTATTTT. It codes for CASRTDRGVGTDTQYF.

CDR3 sequence reads: CASSLGQGLSEAFF. CDR3 coding DNA: TGTGCCAGCAGCTTGGGACAGGGATTATCTGAAGCTTTCTTT. The gene calls are TRBV7-3 and TRBJ1-1; 9 bases match TRBD1. This CDR3 has 14 residues. V gave up 3 bases and J gave up 6 bases; unmatched junction bases: 5. The germline gives CDR1 SGHTA, CDR2 FQGTGA.

V is TRBV11-3 and J is TRBJ2-2; TRBD2 matches at 9 bases. Germline CDR1 and CDR2: SGHNT and YENEEA. V shed 1 base and J 6 bases; nucleotides not matched to a gene: 6. CDR3 length: 16 amino acids. The CDR3 protein is CASSLVRGGLPGELFF. The CDR3 nucleotides are TGTGCCAGCAGCTTAGTGCGGGGGGGCCTTCCCGGGGAGCTGTTTTTT.

The chain is built from TRBV6-5 and TRBJ1-4; D not certain. This CDR3 region has 15 residues. V was shortened by 0 bases and J by 1 base, with 6 bases between the two germline ends. Looked up from germline, CDR1 is MNHEY and CDR2 is SVGAGI. The CDR3 loop is CASSYSPVTNEKLFF. In DNA form, the CDR3 reads TGTGCCAGCAGTTACTCGCCAGTAACTAATGAAAAACTGTTTTTT.

The chain employs TRBV6-5 and TRBJ1-5; tentatively, D is TRBD1 (5 bases). CDR1 is MNHEY and CDR2 is SVGAGI in the germline V gene. This CDR3 has 14 residues. V lost 6 bases to trimming and J lost 5 bases, with 14 bases between them. The CDR3 nucleotides are TGTGCCAGCAGCCAGAGGGACTCGGATCAGCCCCAGCATTTT. Amino acids: CASSQRDSDQPQHF.

V usage is TRBV7-8 and J usage is TRBJ2-7, with 9 positions matching TRBD1. The germline V gene encodes CDR1 SGHVS and CDR2 FQNEAQ. The CDR3 is made up of 14 amino acids. The trim removed 5 bases at V and 6 bases at J, leaving 8 bases unmatched. CDR3 bases: TGTGCCAGCAGCCCTGGGACAGGGAAAGGCGAGCAGTACTTC. Translated: CASSPGTGKGEQYF.

The chain uses TRBV6-1 and TRBJ2-1; D is perhaps TRBD2 (6 bases). The CDR3 consists of 22 residues. V lost 0 bases to trimming and J lost 5 bases, with 32 bases between them. The germline V gene encodes CDR1 MNHNS and CDR2 SASEGT. In nucleotides, the CDR3 is TGTGCCAGCAGTGAAGCGTTTCCAGTCGGGGTGCTCCAGGGACTGGCCGACAATGAGCAGTTCTTC. It yields the protein CASSEAFPVGVLQGLADNEQFF.

This clone was detected only a few times. The rearrangement uses TRBV6-5 and TRBJ1-2; the match to TRBD1 covers 11 bases. J lost 8 bases, V lost 4 bases, and 0 bases had no gene match. CDR3 length: 12 amino acids. Germline CDR1 is MNHEY and CDR2 is SVGAGI. The CDR3 bases are TGTGCCAGCAGTTGGACAGGGGGCGGCTACACCTTC. Translated: CASSWTGGGYTF.

The gene calls are TRBV6-5 and TRBJ2-2; D is undetermined. CDR1 is MNHEY, CDR2 SVGAGI, per germline. V gave up 8 bases and J gave up 5 bases, with 12 bases separating them. This CDR3 is built from 13 residues. CDR3 in DNA: TGTGCCAGCCGGTTCCGATGGACCGGGGAGCTGTTTTTT. The encoded protein is CASRFRWTGELFF.

Worth noting for this clone: Other DNA sequences in this sample translate to the same CDR3. The V call is TRBV5-1, the J call TRBJ2-5, with D tentatively TRBD1 (5 bases). Trimming left V 1 base short and J 1 base short, with 8 bases between. The CDR3 has 14 residues. Germline CDR1 reads SGHRS; CDR2 reads YFSETQ. CDR3 amino acids: CASSLSDTQETQYF. The DNA for the CDR3 is TGCGCCAGCAGCTTGTCGGACACCCAAGAGACCCAGTACTTC.

V gene TRBV7-8 combines with J gene TRBJ1-2; D is undetermined. With 1 base removed from V and 0 bases from J, the gap between germline ends came to 9 bases. Germline CDR1 and CDR2: SGHVS and FQNEAQ. The CDR3 extends over 15 amino acids. CDR3 region: CASSLGGAANYGYTF. In nucleotides, the CDR3 is TGTGCCAGCAGCTTAGGGGGAGCGGCTAACTATGGCTACACCTTC.

This chain joins TRBV24-1 and TRBJ1-5; maybe TRBD1 (5 bases). CDR3 length equals 14 residues. Per the germline V gene, CDR1 is KGHDR and CDR2 is SFDVKD. Trimming stripped 4 bases from V and 0 bases from J, with 6 bases between. CDR3 coding DNA: TGTGCCACCAGTGAGACAGTTAGCAATCAGCCCCAGCATTTT. Translating gives CATSETVSNQPQHF.

The V call is TRBV29-1, the J call TRBJ1-4; perhaps TRBD1 as D (5 bases). Germline-derived CDR1 and CDR2 are SQVTM and ANQGSEA. This CDR3 contains 17 residues. Trimming pared 4 bases from V and 2 bases from J, leaving 20 bases between. CDR3 coding DNA: TGCAGCGTTGGGGGGGTGGATGGGGAGGTTACTAATGAAAAACTGTTTTTT. Amino acids: CSVGGVDGEVTNEKLFF.

The chain employs TRBV19 and TRBJ1-5, with 8 bases lining up with TRBD1. Germline CDR1 reads LNHDA; CDR2 reads SQIVND (reference sequence). This CDR3 region has 18 residues. Unmatched junction bases numbered 15, after V lost 4 bases and J lost 4 bases. CDR3 DNA: TGTGCCAGTAGTAGGACGGCAGGGGGCGCTTCCCAAAATCAGCCCCAGCATTTT. Its translation: CASSRTAGGASQNQPQHF.

The rearrangement joins TRBV3-1 (or the pseudogene TRBV3-2) to TRBJ1-5, with D unclear. Trimming shortened V by 1 base and J by 6 bases, and 10 bases separated the two germline ends. CDR3 size: 14 residues. Germline loops: CDR1 LGHDT, CDR2 YNNKEL (reference sequence). CDR3 protein: CASSQGVAGQPQHF. For the CDR3, the DNA is TGTGCCAGCAGCCAAGGGGTGGCGGGTCAGCCCCAGCATTTT.

This sequence joins TRBV11-1 and TRBJ2-3; 8 positions match TRBD1. V lost 3 bases to trimming and J lost 2 bases; unmatched junction nucleotides: 4. The CDR3 is made up of 15 amino acids. Germline loops: CDR1 SGHAT, CDR2 FQDESV (reference sequence). The CDR3 DNA reads as TGTGCCAGCAGCTTGACAGGGGCCCCCACAGATACGCAGTATTTT. Its protein product is CASSLTGAPTDTQYF.

The gene calls are TRBV5-1 and TRBJ1-1; D is unresolved. CDR3 length: 12 residues. CDR1 is SGHRS and CDR2 is YFSETQ in the germline V gene. Trimming cost V 6 bases and J 6 bases, with 12 bases left between them. The CDR3 DNA reads as TGCGCCAGCACCGAGGGTAGGGCTGAAGCTTTCTTT. Translating gives CASTEGRAEAFF.

This rearrangement joins TRBV7-3 to TRBJ1-1, with D tentatively TRBD1 (6 bases). Germline-derived CDR1 and CDR2 are SGHTA and FQGTGA. CDR3 length equals 13 residues. With 5 bases removed from V and 5 bases from J, the gap between germline ends came to 12 bases. CDR3 bases: TGTGCCAGCAGCCCCACAACAGGGACTGAAGCTTTCTTT. This codes for CASSPTTGTEAFF. Looking up the rest from reference TRBV7-3 and TRBJ1-1 gives the full variable domain: GAGVSQTPSNKVTEKGKYVELRCDPISGHTALYWYRQSLGQGPEFLIYFQGTGAADDSGLPNDRFFAVRPEGSVSTLKIQRTERGDSAVYLCASSPTTGTEAFFGQGTRLTVV.

In its sample, this clone was seen once. Relative to the germline gene, one junction end is altered; a read error may explain this. The rearrangement joins TRBV19 to TRBJ2-7; D call uncertain. Germline assignment: CDR1 LNHDA and CDR2 SQIVND (reference sequence). This CDR3 region has 11 residues. DNA of the CDR3: TGTGCCAGTAGTATAGGCGGAGAAGTGGCCTTC. Translation: CASSIGGEVAF.